One sample yielded the 6 T cell receptor beta chains listed below, sequenced in a study of control samples from healthy donors and cancer patients. The protocol was immunoSEQ multiplex PCR, while the TCRdb copy is restricted to in-frame clones and leaves out a portion. The sample lists some 170,000 clones; around 96% were seen once. Material: blood. Receptors were obtained from a woman in her thirties in good health.

The genes are TRBV7-6 and TRBJ2-1; D is tentatively TRBD1 or TRBD2 (5 bases each). The CDR3 is 13 amino acids. Per the germline V gene, CDR1 is SGHVS and CDR2 is FNYEAQ. Trimming left V 5 bases short and J 4 bases short, with 9 bases between. CDR3 in amino acids: CASSEGRYNEQFF. CDR3 bases: TGTGCCAGCAGCGAGGGACGATACAATGAGCAGTTCTTC.

The chain employs TRBV27 and TRBJ2-3; perhaps TRBD1 as D (5 bases). CDR1 is MNHEY, CDR2 SMNVEV, per germline (reference sequence). This CDR3 comprises 14 residues. V was trimmed by 6 bases and J by 2 bases, leaving 12 bases between them. The chain's CDR3 is CASRRRQPTDTQYF. The DNA of the CDR3 is TGTGCCAGCAGACGTAGACAGCCCACAGATACGCAGTATTTT.

This chain joins TRBV19 and TRBJ1-6; D not certain. CDR1 and CDR2 from the germline V gene are LNHDA and SQIVND (reference sequence). Trimming removed 5 bases at V and 7 bases at J, with 15 bases between. This CDR3 region has 15 residues. CDR3 nucleotide sequence: TGTGCCAGTAGTCCACGGGCCTTCGGGAATTCACCCCTCCACTTT. It codes for CASSPRAFGNSPLHF.

The gene calls are TRBV6-5 and TRBJ1-2; 8 bases agree with TRBD1. The germline CDR1 and CDR2 sequences are MNHEY and SVGAGI. V was clipped by 2 bases and J by 5 bases; unmatched bases: 7. There are 15 residues in the CDR3. CDR3 residues: CASSYTPQGAYGYTF. CDR3 coding DNA: TGTGCCAGCAGTTACACCCCTCAGGGGGCTTATGGCTACACCTTC.

This clone has just one count. The chain employs TRBV19 and TRBJ2-3; D gene uncertain. Per the germline V gene, CDR1 is LNHDA and CDR2 is SQIVND (reference sequence). This CDR3 has 12 amino acids. Trimming stripped 0 bases from V and 6 bases from J, with 4 bases between. CDR3 sequence (DNA): TGTGCCAGTAGTATAGATCGGGATACGCAGTATTTT. This translates into CASSIDRDTQYF.

V and J are TRBV4-1 and TRBJ2-2; D remains ambiguous. V dropped 1 base and J dropped 8 bases, with 8 bases sitting between them. The germline V gene has CDR1 MGHRA and CDR2 YSYEKL. The CDR3 runs 13 residues. The CDR3 DNA reads TGCGCCAGCAGCCAAGCAGGTGGAGGGGAGCTGTTTTTT. Translating gives CASSQAGGGELFF.